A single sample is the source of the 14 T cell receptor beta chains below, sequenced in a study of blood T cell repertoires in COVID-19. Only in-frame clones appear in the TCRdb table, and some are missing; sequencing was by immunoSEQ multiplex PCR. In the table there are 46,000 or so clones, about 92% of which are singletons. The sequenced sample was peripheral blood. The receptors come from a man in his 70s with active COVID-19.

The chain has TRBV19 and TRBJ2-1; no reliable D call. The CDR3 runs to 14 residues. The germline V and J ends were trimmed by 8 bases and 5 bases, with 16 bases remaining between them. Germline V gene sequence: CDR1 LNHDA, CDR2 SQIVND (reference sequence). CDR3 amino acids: CASREVYVDNEQFF. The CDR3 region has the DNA TGTGCCAGTCGCGAGGTTTACGTCGACAATGAGCAGTTCTTC.

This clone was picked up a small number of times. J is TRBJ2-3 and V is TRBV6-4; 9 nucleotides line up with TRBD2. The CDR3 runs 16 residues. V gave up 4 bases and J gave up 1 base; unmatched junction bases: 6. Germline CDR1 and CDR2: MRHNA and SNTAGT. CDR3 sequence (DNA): TGTGCCAGCAGTGTGAAGGCTAGCGGGGGCACAGATACGCAGTATTTT. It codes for CASSVKASGGTDTQYF.

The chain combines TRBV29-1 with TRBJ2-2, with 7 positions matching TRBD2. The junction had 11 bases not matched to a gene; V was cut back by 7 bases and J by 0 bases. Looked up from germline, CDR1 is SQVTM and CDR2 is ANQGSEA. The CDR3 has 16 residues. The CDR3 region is CSAEVAGVTNTGELFF. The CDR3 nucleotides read TGCAGCGCCGAGGTTGCGGGAGTTACGAACACCGGGGAGCTGTTTTTT.

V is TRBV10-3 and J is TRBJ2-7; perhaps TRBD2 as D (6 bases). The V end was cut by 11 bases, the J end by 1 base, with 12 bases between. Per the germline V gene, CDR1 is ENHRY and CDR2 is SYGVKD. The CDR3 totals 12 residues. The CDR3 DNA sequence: TGTGCCCATGGGAGGAGATCCTACGAGCAGTACTTC. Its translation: CAHGRRSYEQYF.

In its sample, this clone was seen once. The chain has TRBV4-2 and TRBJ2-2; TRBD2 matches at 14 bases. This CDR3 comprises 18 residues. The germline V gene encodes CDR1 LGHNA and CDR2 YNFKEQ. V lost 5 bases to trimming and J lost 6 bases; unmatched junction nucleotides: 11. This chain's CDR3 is CASSWGTSGGPQSGELFF. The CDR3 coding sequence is TGTGCCAGCAGCTGGGGGACTAGCGGGGGCCCACAGTCCGGGGAGCTGTTTTTT.

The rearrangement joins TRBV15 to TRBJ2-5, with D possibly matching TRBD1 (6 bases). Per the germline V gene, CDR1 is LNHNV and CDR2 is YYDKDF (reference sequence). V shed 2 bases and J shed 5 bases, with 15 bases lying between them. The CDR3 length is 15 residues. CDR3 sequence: CATSRRTGSRETQYF. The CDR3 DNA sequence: TGTGCCACCAGCAGAAGAACAGGGTCGCGGGAGACCCAGTACTTC.

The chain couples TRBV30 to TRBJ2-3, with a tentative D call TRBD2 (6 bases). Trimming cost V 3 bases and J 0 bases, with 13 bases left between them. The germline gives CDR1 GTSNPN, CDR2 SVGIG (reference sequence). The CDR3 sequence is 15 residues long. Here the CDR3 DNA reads TGTGCCTGGAGCCCTGGGACTCATAGCACAGATACGCAGTATTTT. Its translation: CAWSPGTHSTDTQYF.

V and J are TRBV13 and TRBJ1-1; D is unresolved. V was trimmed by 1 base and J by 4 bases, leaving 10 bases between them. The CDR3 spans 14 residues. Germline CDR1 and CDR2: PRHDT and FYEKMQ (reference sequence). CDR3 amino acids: CASSLVPGSTEAFF. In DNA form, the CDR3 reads TGTGCCAGCAGCTTAGTTCCCGGGAGCACTGAAGCTTTCTTT.

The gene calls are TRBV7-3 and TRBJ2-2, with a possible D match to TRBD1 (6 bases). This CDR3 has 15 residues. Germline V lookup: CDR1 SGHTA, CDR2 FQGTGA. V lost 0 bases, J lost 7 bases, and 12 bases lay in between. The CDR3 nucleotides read TGTGCCAGCAGCTTAACAACAGGACAGTACGGGGAGCTGTTTTTT. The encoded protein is CASSLTTGQYGELFF.

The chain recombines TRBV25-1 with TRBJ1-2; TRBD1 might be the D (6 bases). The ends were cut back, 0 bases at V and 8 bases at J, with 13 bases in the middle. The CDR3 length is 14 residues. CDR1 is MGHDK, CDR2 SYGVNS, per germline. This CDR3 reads CASSEYSGGRGYTF. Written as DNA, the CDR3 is TGTGCCAGCAGTGAATATTCGGGGGGCAGAGGCTACACCTTC.

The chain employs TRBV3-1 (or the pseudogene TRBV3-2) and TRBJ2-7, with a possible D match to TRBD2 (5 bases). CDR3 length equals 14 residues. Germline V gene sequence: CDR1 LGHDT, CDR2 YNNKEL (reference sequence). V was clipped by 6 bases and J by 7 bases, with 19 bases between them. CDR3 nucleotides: TGTGCCAGCAGTCAAAGCCGGGGTGGTGGAGAGCAGTACTTC. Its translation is CASSQSRGGGEQYF.

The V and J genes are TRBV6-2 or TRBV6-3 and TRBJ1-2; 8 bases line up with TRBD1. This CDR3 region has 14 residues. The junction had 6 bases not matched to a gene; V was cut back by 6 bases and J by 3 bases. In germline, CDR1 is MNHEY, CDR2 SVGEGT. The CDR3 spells CASSYGGQDYGYTF. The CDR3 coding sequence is TGTGCCAGCAGCTATGGGGGACAGGACTATGGCTACACCTTC.

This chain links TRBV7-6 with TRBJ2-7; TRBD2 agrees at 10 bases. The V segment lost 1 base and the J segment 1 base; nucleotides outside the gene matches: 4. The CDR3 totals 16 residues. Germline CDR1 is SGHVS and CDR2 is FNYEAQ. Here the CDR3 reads CASSLGASGGSYEQYF. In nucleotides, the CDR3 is TGTGCCAGCAGCTTAGGGGCTAGCGGGGGTTCCTACGAGCAGTACTTC. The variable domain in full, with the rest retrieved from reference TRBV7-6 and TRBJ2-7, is GAGVSQSPRYKVTKRGQDVALRCDPISGHVSLYWYRQALGQGPEFLTYFNYEAQQDKSGLPNDRFSAERPEGSISTLTIQRTEQRDSAMYRCASSLGASGGSYEQYFGPGTRLTVT.

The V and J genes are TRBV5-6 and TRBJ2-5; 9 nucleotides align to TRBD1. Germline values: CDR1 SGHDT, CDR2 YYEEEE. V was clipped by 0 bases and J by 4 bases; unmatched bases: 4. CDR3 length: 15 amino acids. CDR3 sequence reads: CASSLVPTGGETQYF. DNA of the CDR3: TGTGCCAGCAGCTTGGTTCCGACAGGGGGAGAGACCCAGTACTTC.